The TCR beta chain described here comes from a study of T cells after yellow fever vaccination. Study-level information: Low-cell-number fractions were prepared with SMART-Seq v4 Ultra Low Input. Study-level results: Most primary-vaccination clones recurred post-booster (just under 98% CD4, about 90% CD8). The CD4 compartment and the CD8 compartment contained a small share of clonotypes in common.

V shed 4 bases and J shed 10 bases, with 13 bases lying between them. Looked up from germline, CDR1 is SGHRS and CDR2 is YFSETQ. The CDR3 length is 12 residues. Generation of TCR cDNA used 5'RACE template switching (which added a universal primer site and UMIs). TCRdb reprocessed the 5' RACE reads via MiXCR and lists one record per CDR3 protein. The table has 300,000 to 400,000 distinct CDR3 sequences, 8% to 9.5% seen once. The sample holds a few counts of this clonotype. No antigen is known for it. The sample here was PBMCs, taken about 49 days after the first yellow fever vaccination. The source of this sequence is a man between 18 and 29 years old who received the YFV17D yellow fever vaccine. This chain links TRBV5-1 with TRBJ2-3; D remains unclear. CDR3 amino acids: CASSPVGIAQYF. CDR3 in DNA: TGCGCCAGCAGCCCGGTTGGAATCGCGCAGTATTTT.